This T cell receptor beta chain was captured in a study of blood T cells in healthy people across ages. Overall study results and limits: There were more naive CD4+ cells and higher diversity in long-lived donors than in aged donors. With unsorted PBMCs, a conclusive comparison of naive versus antigen-experienced cells was not possible. Any changes in expanded clonotypes were possibly confounded, as donor CMV status remained unknown.

Germline CDR1 is MGHRA and CDR2 is YSYEKL. Trimming shortened V by 3 bases and J by 11 bases, and 14 bases separated the two germline ends. The length of the CDR3 is 14 residues. This clonotype turned up a few times. The antigen is not known. With a J-beta primer mix and a sample-barcoded 5' primer, a second PCR ran about 7 to 11 cycles. TCRdb fed the 5' RACE reads into MiXCR, producing one record per CDR3 protein. The data contain about 1.5 million distinct CDR3 sequences, about 42% of them singletons. This TCR was recovered from a young woman in good health. The sequenced sample was blood. The chain is built from TRBV4-1 and TRBJ1-6; D is undetermined. Here the CDR3 reads CASSHPGRKAPLHF. In nucleotides, the CDR3 is TGCGCCAGCAGCCATCCCGGACGGAAAGCACCCCTCCACTTT.